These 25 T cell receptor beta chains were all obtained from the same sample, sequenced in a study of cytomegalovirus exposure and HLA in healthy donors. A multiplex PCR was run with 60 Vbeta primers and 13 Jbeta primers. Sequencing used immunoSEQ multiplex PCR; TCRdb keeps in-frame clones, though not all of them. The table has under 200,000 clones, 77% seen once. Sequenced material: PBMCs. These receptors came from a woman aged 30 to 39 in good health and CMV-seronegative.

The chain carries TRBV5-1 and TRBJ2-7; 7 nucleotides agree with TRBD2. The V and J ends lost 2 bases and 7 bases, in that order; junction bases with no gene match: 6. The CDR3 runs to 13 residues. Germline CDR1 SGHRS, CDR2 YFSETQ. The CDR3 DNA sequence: TGCGCCAGCAGCTTTGTGGGAGGGGATGAGCAGTACTTC. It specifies CASSFVGGDEQYF.

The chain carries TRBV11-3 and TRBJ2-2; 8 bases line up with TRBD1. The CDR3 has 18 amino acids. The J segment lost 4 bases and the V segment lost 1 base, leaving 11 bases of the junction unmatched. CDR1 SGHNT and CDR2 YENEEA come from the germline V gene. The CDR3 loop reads CASSLGPDRGGTTGELFF. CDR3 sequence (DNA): TGTGCCAGCAGCTTAGGACCCGACAGGGGCGGCACCACCGGGGAGCTGTTTTTT.

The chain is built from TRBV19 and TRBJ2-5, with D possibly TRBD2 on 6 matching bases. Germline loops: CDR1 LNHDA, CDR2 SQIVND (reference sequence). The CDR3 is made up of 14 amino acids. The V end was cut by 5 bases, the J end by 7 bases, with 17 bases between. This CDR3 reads CASSFTRGGGTQYF. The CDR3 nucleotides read TGTGCCAGTAGTTTCACTCGGGGAGGAGGGACCCAGTACTTC.

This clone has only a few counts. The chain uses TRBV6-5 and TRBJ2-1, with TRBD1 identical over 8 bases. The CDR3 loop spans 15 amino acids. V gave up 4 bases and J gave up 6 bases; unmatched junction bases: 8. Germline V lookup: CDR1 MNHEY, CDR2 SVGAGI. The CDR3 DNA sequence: TGTGCCAGCAGTTCTCGCCAGGACAGGGCCAATGAGCAGTTCTTC. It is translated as CASSSRQDRANEQFF.

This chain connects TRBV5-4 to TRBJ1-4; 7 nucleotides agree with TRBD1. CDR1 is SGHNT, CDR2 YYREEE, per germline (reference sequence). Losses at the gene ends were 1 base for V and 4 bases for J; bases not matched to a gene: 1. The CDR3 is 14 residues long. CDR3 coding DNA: TGTGCCAGCAGCTTGACAGGGGATAATGAAAAACTGTTTTTT. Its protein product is CASSLTGDNEKLFF.

The CDR3 DNA sequence: TGTGCCAGCAGCCCGGGGACAGAGCCAGGAAACACCATATATTTT. Translation gives CASSPGTEPGNTIYF. This chain links TRBV7-6 with TRBJ1-3; 7 positions agree with TRBD1. From germline, CDR1 is SGHVS and CDR2 FNYEAQ. There are 15 residues in the CDR3. The V and J ends lost 5 bases and 4 bases, in that order; junction bases with no gene match: 8. Based on the CDR3 plus reference TRBV7-6 and TRBJ1-3, the full variable domain is GAGVSQSPRYKVTKRGQDVALRCDPISGHVSLYWYRQALGQGPEFLTYFNYEAQQDKSGLPNDRFSAERPEGSISTLTIQRTEQRDSAMYRCASSPGTEPGNTIYFGEGSWLTVV.

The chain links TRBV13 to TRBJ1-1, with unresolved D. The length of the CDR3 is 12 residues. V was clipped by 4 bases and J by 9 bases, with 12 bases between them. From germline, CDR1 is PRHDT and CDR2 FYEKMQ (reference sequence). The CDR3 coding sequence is TGTGCCAGCAGCTCCTTCGGGTCCCAAGCTTTCTTT. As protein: CASSSFGSQAFF. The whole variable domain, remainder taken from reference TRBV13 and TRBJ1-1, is AAGVIQSPRHLIKEKRETATLKCYPIPRHDTVYWYQQGPGQDPQFLISFYEKMQSDKGSIPDRFSAQQFSDYHSELNMSSLELGDSALYFCASSSFGSQAFFGQGTRLTVV.

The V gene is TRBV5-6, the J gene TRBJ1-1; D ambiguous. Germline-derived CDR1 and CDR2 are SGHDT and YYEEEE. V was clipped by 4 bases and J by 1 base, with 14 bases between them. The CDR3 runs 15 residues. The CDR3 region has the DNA TGTGCCAGCAGCGAGGGAGGGCGTCGGAACACTGAAGCTTTCTTT. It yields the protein CASSEGGRRNTEAFF.

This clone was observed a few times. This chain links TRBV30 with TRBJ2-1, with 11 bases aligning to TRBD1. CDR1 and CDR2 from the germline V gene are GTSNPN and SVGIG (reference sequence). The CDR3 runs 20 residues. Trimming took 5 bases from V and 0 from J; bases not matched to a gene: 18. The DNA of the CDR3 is TGTGCCTGGTCGGCTCCGGGACAGGGGGTCACTTGGAGCTCCTACAATGAGCAGTTCTTC. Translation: CAWSAPGQGVTWSSYNEQFF. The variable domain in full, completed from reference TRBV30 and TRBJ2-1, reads SQTIHQWPATLVQPVGSPLSLECTVEGTSNPNLYWYRQAAGRGLQLLFYSVGIGQISSEVPQNLSASRPQDRQFILSSKKLLLSDSGFYLCAWSAPGQGVTWSSYNEQFFGPGTRLTVL.

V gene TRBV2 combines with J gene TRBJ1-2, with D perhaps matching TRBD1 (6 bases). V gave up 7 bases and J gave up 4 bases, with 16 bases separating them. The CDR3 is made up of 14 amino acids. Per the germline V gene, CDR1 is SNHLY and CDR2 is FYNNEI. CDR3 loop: CASNARQDSYGYTF. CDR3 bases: TGTGCCAGCAATGCAAGACAGGACTCCTATGGCTACACCTTC.

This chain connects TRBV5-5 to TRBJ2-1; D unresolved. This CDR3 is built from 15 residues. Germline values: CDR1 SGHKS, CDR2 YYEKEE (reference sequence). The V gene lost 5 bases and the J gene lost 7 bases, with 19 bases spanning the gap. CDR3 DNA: TGTGCCAGCAGGCGTACCGTAGAGGTCACGAATGAGCAGTTCTTC. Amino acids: CASRRTVEVTNEQFF. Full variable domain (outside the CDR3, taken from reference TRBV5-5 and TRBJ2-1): DAGVTQSPTHLIKTRGQQVTLRCSPISGHKSVSWYQQVLGQGPQFIFQYYEKEERGRGNFPDRFSARQFPNYSSELNVNALLLGDSALYLCASRRTVEVTNEQFFGPGTRLTVL.

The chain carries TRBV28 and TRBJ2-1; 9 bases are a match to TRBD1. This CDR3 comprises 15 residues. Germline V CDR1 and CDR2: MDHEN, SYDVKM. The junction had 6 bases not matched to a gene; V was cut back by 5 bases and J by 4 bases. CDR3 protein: CASSVGTGLYNEQFF. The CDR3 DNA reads TGTGCCAGCAGTGTAGGGACAGGGCTATACAATGAGCAGTTCTTC.

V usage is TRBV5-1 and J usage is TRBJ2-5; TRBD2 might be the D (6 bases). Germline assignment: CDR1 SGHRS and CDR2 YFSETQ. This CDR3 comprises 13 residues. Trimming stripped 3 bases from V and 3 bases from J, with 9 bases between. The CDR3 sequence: CASSWDSEETQYF. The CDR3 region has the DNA TGCGCCAGCAGCTGGGACTCGGAAGAGACCCAGTACTTC.

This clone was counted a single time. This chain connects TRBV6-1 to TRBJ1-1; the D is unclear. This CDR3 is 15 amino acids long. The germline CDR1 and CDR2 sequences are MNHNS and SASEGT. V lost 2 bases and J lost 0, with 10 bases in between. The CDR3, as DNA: TGTGCCAGCAGTGAAAATGTGCTATTGAACACTGAAGCTTTCTTT. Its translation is CASSENVLLNTEAFF.

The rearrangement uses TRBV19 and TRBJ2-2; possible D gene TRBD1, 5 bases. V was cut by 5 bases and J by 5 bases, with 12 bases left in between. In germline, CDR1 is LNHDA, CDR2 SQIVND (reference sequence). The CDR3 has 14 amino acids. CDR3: CASSGQGATGELFF. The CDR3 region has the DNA TGTGCCAGTAGTGGGCAGGGCGCAACCGGGGAGCTGTTTTTT.

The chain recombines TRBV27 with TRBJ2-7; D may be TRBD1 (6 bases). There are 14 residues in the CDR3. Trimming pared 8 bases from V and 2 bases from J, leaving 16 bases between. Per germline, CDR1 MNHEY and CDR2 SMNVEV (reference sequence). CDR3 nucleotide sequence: TGTGCCAGCGGCATTACCGGGACACCCTACGAGCAGTACTTC. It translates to CASGITGTPYEQYF.

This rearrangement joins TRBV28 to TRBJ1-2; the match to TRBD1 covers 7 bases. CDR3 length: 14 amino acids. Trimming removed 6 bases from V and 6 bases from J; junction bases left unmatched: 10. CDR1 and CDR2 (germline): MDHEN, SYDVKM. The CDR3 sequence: CASSETGISHGYTF. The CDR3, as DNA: TGTGCCAGCAGCGAGACAGGGATCAGCCATGGCTACACCTTC.

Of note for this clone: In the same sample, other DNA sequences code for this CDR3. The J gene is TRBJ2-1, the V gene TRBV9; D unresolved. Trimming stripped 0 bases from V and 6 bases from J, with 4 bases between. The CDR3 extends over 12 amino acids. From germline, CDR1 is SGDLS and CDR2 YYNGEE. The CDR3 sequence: CASSVVRNEQFF. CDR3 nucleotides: TGTGCCAGCAGCGTAGTTCGCAATGAGCAGTTCTTC.

The CDR3 loop is CASSYLGAEKLFF. As DNA, the CDR3 is TGTGCCAGCAGTTACTTGGGGGCGGAAAAACTGTTTTTT. The chain employs TRBV6-5 and TRBJ1-4, with a possible D match to TRBD1 (6 bases). Germline V gene lookup returns CDR1 MNHEY and CDR2 SVGAGI. This CDR3 comprises 13 residues. Trimming stripped 1 base from V and 8 bases from J, with 8 bases between.

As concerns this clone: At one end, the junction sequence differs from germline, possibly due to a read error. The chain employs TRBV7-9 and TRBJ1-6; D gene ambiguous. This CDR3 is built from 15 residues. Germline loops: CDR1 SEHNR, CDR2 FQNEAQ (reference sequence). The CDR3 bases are TGTTCCAGCAGCCCGTCGAGCTCCTATAATTCACCCCTCCACTTT. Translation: CSSSPSSSYNSPLHF. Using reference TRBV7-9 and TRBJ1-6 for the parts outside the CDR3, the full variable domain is DTGVSQNPRHKITKRGQNVTFRCDPISEHNRLYWYRQTLGQGPEFLTYFQNEAQLEKSRLLSDRFSAERPKGSFSTLEIQRTEQGDSAMYLCSSSPSSSYNSPLHFGNGTRLTVT.

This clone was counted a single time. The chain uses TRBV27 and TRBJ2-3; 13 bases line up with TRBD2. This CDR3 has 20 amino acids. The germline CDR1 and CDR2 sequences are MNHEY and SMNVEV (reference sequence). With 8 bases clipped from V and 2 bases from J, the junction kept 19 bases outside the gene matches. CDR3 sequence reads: CASGDRLAGGHTTYTDTQYF. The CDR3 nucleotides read TGTGCCAGCGGAGACCGACTAGCGGGGGGCCATACGACCTACACAGATACGCAGTATTTT.

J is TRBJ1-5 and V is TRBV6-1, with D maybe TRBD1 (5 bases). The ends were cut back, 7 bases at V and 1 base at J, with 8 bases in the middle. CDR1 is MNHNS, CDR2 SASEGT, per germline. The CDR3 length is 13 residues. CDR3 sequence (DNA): TGTGCCAGCAAGGGGTTAAGCAATCAGCCCCAGCATTTT. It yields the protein CASKGLSNQPQHF.

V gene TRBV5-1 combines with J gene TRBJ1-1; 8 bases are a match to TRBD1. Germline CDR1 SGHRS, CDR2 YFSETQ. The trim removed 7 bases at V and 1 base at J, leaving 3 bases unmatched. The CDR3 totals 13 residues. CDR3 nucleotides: TGCGCCAGCTCAGGGGGCAAGAACACTGAAGCTTTCTTT. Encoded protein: CASSGGKNTEAFF.

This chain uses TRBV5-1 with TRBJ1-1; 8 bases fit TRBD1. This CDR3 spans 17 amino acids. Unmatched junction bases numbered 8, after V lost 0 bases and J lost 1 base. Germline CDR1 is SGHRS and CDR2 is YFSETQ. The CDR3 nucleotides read TGCGCCAGCAGCTTGGCGCCTTGGACAGGGTCGAACACTGAAGCTTTCTTT. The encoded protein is CASSLAPWTGSNTEAFF.

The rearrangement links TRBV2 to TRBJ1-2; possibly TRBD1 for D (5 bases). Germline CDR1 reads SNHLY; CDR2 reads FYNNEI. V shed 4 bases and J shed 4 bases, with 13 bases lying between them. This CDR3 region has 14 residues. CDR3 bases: TGTGCCAGCAGTGGCTATAGGGGAATCTATGGCTACACCTTC. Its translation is CASSGYRGIYGYTF.